Sequencing of this TCR beta chain was carried out in a study of blood T cell repertoires in COVID-19. The V gene lost 3 bases and the J gene lost 3 bases, with 5 bases spanning the gap. Germline V lookup: CDR1 SEHNR, CDR2 FQNEAQ (reference sequence). This CDR3 has 12 amino acids. The table came from immunoSEQ multiplex PCR; TCRdb's copy has only in-frame clones and leaves some out. The sample lists 300,000 to 350,000 clones; about nine tenths were seen once. The sample consisted of peripheral blood. The clonotype was recovered from a woman aged 25 to 39 with COVID-19, enrolled during active disease. This chain joins TRBV7-9 and TRBJ1-1; D remains ambiguous. The CDR3 loop is CASSFGDTEAFF. The CDR3 coding sequence is TGTGCCAGCAGCTTCGGGGACACTGAAGCTTTCTTT.